The 22 T cell receptor beta chains listed next were all sequenced from one sample in a study of post-analysis software for immune sequencing data. The antigens these receptors bind are not known. The authors incorporated unique molecular identifiers into the TCR beta cDNA libraries. TCRdb re-called the PCR reads with MiXCR, one entry per CDR3 protein. In the table there are more than 500,000 distinct CDR3 sequences, 30% to 40% of which are singletons. The study, taken as a whole, reports: In patients, five or six TRBV segments were more frequent than in controls, with TRBV5-6, TRBV5-1 and TRBV20-1 among them.

Sequenced: blood. Every receptor here comes from a girl younger than 18 with multiple sclerosis.

V gene TRBV2 combines with J gene TRBJ1-1; perhaps TRBD1 as D (6 bases). CDR3 size: 15 residues. V gave up 8 bases and J gave up 0 bases, with 16 bases separating them. Germline values: CDR1 SNHLY, CDR2 FYNNEI. CDR3 sequence: CASGGQTVMNTEAFF. The CDR3 nucleotides read TGTGCCAGCGGCGGACAGACGGTCATGAACACTGAAGCTTTCTTT.

This clonotype occurred a few times. This rearrangement joins TRBV29-1 to TRBJ2-5, with 13 bases identical to TRBD2. The CDR3 spans 15 residues. V lost 4 bases to trimming and J lost 0 bases; unmatched junction nucleotides: 2. Germline V gene data show CDR1 as SQVTM and CDR2 as ANQGSEA. CDR3 in amino acids: CSVGTSGGNQETQYF. For the CDR3, the DNA is TGCAGCGTTGGGACTAGCGGGGGAAACCAAGAGACCCAGTACTTC.

A few counts support this clonotype. CDR3 amino acids: CASRKTDSYEQYF. The CDR3 region has the DNA TGTGCCAGCAGGAAGACAGACTCCTACGAGCAGTACTTC. This chain joins TRBV12-3 or TRBV12-4 and TRBJ2-7, with D possibly matching TRBD1 (5 bases). The V gene lost 6 bases and the J gene lost 0 bases, with 9 bases spanning the gap. The CDR3 sequence is 13 residues long.

This chain joins TRBV4-1 and TRBJ2-7; 9 nucleotides align to TRBD1. The CDR3 spans 17 residues. The V and J ends lost 7 bases and 0 bases, in that order; junction bases with no gene match: 13. Germline V lookup: CDR1 MGHRA, CDR2 YSYEKL. The CDR3 nucleotides read TGCGCCAGCAACCACTCTCCCCCGGGACAGGGCTCCTACGAGCAGTACTTC. This translates into CASNHSPPGQGSYEQYF.

The genes are TRBV28 and TRBJ1-5; 7 bases are a match to TRBD1. The CDR3 has 14 residues. V gave up 6 bases and J gave up 4 bases; unmatched junction bases: 6. Germline CDR1 and CDR2: MDHEN and SYDVKM. The CDR3 protein is CASRTGQQNQPQHF. The CDR3 DNA is TGTGCCAGCAGGACGGGACAGCAGAATCAGCCCCAGCATTTT.

The V call is TRBV19, the J call TRBJ2-3; tentatively, D is TRBD2 (6 bases). This CDR3 comprises 15 residues. Germline CDR1 and CDR2: LNHDA and SQIVND (reference sequence). Trimming took off 4 bases at V and 2 bases at J, with 13 bases between the two ends. CDR3 coding DNA: TGTGCCAGTAGTAATACGGGAGTCTACACAGATACGCAGTATTTT. It yields the protein CASSNTGVYTDTQYF.

This clonotype was picked up a small number of times. J is TRBJ1-2 and V is TRBV3-1; D unclear. This CDR3 is 11 amino acids long. The ends were cut back, 4 bases at V and 7 bases at J, with 7 bases in the middle. Germline V gene data show CDR1 as LGHDT and CDR2 as YNNKEL (reference sequence). The DNA of the CDR3 is TGTGCCAGCAGCCTGGGCTCTGGCTACACCTTC. Translated, it gives CASSLGSGYTF.

This clonotype was seen a handful of times. This chain connects TRBV20-1 to TRBJ2-7; TRBD1 might be the D (6 bases). The CDR3 is made up of 13 amino acids. Germline V lookup: CDR1 DFQATT, CDR2 SNEGSKA (reference sequence). Trimming pared 6 bases from V and 3 bases from J, leaving 15 bases between. The CDR3 nucleotides are TGCAGTGCAACCGGACAGAGACTCTACGAGCAGTACTTC. Protein product: CSATGQRLYEQYF.

This clonotype has more than one count but fewer than ten. This chain uses TRBV6-2 or TRBV6-3 with TRBJ1-1; D is unclear. The germline V and J ends were trimmed by 0 bases and 3 bases, with 5 bases remaining between them. The CDR3 consists of 13 residues. Per the germline V gene, CDR1 is MNHEY and CDR2 is SVGEGT. CDR3 DNA sequence: TGTGCCAGCAGTTACTCGTTCCACACTGAAGCTTTCTTT. This gives the protein CASSYSFHTEAFF.

The chain employs TRBV15 and TRBJ2-7; 10 nucleotides match TRBD1. Trimming cost V 5 bases and J 5 bases; bases outside gene matches: 9. Germline CDR1 reads LNHNV; CDR2 reads YYDKDF (reference sequence). CDR3 length equals 15 residues. CDR3 in amino acids: CATSQRQGAFNEQYF. The CDR3 bases are TGTGCCACCAGCCAACGACAGGGGGCATTCAACGAGCAGTACTTC. The complete variable domain, with remaining parts taken from reference TRBV15 and TRBJ2-7, reads DAMVIQNPRYQVTQFGKPVTLSCSQTLNHNVMYWYQQKSSQAPKLLFHYYDKDFNNEADTPDNFQSRRPNTSFCFLDIRSPGLGDTAMYLCATSQRQGAFNEQYFGPGTRLTVT.

The rearrangement uses TRBV5-1 and TRBJ1-4; no clear D gene. Germline CDR1 reads SGHRS; CDR2 reads YFSETQ. The CDR3 spans 15 residues. Trimming removed 4 bases at V and 7 bases at J, with 17 bases between. CDR3 region: CASSIKLGIGEKLFF. The CDR3 DNA follows: TGCGCCAGCAGCATCAAGTTAGGGATAGGTGAAAAACTGTTTTTT.

This clonotype occurred once. The rearrangement joins TRBV12-3 or TRBV12-4 to TRBJ1-5; 9 nucleotides align to TRBD1. The CDR3 totals 16 residues. V dropped 6 bases and J dropped 7; count of bases not matched to a gene: 13. The CDR3 DNA sequence: TGTGCCAGCAGCCATACCGGGACAGGGTTCGGACAGCCCCAGCATTTT. This translates into CASSHTGTGFGQPQHF.

Comment on this clonotype: At one boundary the junction diverges from the germline segment, which might be a read error. V and J are TRBV6-4 and TRBJ2-6; TRBD2 matches at 9 bases. The germline V gene has CDR1 MRHNA and CDR2 SNTAGT. The CDR3 has 18 residues. The DNA for the CDR3 is TGTGGCAGCAGTGTTAGACTAGCGGTCACCTCTGGGGCCAACGTCCTGACTTTC. Encoded protein: CGSSVRLAVTSGANVLTF.

V usage is TRBV18 and J usage is TRBJ2-7, with D uncertain. V was shortened by 2 bases and J by 6 bases, with 11 bases between the two germline ends. The CDR3 spans 13 residues. CDR1 and CDR2 from the germline V gene are KGHSH and LQKENI. The DNA for the CDR3 is TGTGCCAGCTCACCAGGCGAAGTGGCCGAGCAGTACTTC. This translates into CASSPGEVAEQYF.

V usage is TRBV12-3 or TRBV12-4 and J usage is TRBJ2-6; D might be TRBD1 (5 bases). V shed 3 bases and J shed 0 bases, with 9 bases lying between them. The CDR3 has 16 residues. In DNA, the CDR3 is TGTGCCAGCAGTTTCGACAGACGCTCTGGGGCCAACGTCCTGACTTTC. The encoded protein is CASSFDRRSGANVLTF.

The rearrangement uses TRBV15 and TRBJ2-5, with 7 bases matching TRBD1. Germline-derived CDR1 and CDR2 are LNHNV and YYDKDF (reference sequence). CDR3 size: 15 residues. V trimming: 5 bases; J trimming: 3 bases; junction bases outside the gene matches: 9. The CDR3 DNA reads TGTGCCACCAGCCAAATGCGAGGGGGCGAAGAGACCCAGTACTTC. Amino acids: CATSQMRGGEETQYF.

This chain joins TRBV5-1 and TRBJ2-1; 7 nucleotides match TRBD1. The CDR3 contains 14 residues. J lost 6 bases, V lost 2 bases, and 5 bases had no gene match. Per the germline V gene, CDR1 is SGHRS and CDR2 is YFSETQ. The CDR3 bases are TGCGCCAGCAGCTTACAGGGGAACGGCAATGAGCAGTTCTTC. Its translation is CASSLQGNGNEQFF.

In this sample, this clonotype turned up a few times. In DNA form, the CDR3 reads TGCAGTGCTATCCGAGGAGAACGACGAGGTGAAAAACTGTTTTTT. It is translated as CSAIRGERRGEKLFF. The rearrangement links TRBV20-1 to TRBJ1-4, with D hard to call. The germline V gene encodes CDR1 DFQATT and CDR2 SNEGSKA (reference sequence). Trimming stripped 4 bases from V and 7 bases from J, with 19 bases between. The CDR3 totals 15 residues.

This clonotype was observed a handful of times. This chain connects TRBV5-1 to TRBJ1-2, with 7 bases that match TRBD1. The CDR3 covers 15 residues. The V gene end was trimmed by 4 bases and the J gene end by 5 bases; junction bases not matched to a gene: 11. Germline values: CDR1 SGHRS, CDR2 YFSETQ. CDR3 amino acids: CASSARQGVQYGYTF. In DNA form, the CDR3 reads TGCGCCAGCAGCGCCCGTCAGGGGGTCCAATATGGCTACACCTTC.

This CDR3 reads CASSLPFRTSGGNEQFF. The DNA for the CDR3 is TGTGCCAGCAGTTTACCCTTCAGGACTAGCGGGGGTAATGAGCAGTTCTTC. The chain couples TRBV12-3 or TRBV12-4 to TRBJ2-1; 13 bases agree with TRBD2. The CDR3 is 17 residues long. V shed 2 bases and J 7 bases; nucleotides not matched to a gene: 8.

The chain recombines TRBV28 with TRBJ1-1; 7 bases match TRBD1. Germline loops: CDR1 MDHEN, CDR2 SYDVKM. The J segment lost 8 bases and the V segment lost 1 base, leaving 1 base of the junction unmatched. The CDR3 is made up of 12 amino acids. For the CDR3, the DNA is TGTGCCAGCAGTTTATCGGGACAGGAAGCTTTCTTT. Translated, it gives CASSLSGQEAFF.

The chain recombines TRBV19 with TRBJ1-5; D is unclear. The CDR3 spans 14 residues. V lost 7 bases, J lost 3 bases, and 13 bases lay in between. Germline lookup yields CDR1 LNHDA and CDR2 SQIVND (reference sequence). This CDR3 reads CASKENLFNQPQHF. For the CDR3, the DNA is TGTGCCAGTAAGGAGAATCTATTCAATCAGCCCCAGCATTTT.